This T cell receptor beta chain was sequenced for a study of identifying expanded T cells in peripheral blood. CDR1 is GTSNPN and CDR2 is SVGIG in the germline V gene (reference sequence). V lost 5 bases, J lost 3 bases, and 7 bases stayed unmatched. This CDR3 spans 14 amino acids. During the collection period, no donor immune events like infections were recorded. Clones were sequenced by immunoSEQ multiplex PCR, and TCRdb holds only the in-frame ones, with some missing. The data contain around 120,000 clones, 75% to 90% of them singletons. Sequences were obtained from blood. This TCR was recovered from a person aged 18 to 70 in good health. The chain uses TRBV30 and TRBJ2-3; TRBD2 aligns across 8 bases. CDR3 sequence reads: CAWGLAKGTDTQYF. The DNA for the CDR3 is TGTGCCTGGGGACTAGCAAAAGGAACAGATACGCAGTATTTT.